This T cell receptor beta chain came from a study of cytomegalovirus exposure and HLA in healthy donors. About this clone itself: Its antigen is currently unknown.

General study findings and limits: Investigators reported 164 TCR beta chains as tied to cytomegalovirus. Among immune exposure information, only CMV serostatus was available. Among TCR beta chains of equal frequency, HLA-associated ones were more clonally expanded in a later analysis.

Healthy bone marrow donors made up the cohort. The germline gives CDR1 SGHNT, CDR2 YYREEE (reference sequence). Trimming left V 4 bases short and J 4 bases short, with 17 bases between. This CDR3 region has 16 residues. Primers included in the PCR were 60 Vbeta and 13 Jbeta primers. Profiling relied on immunoSEQ multiplex PCR, and the TCRdb table lists in-frame clones only, not all of them. The data show about 98,000 clones, with about 80% seen just once and approximately 9.9% held by the top ten. V gene TRBV5-4 combines with J gene TRBJ1-4, with a tentative D call TRBD1 (5 bases). The sequence was obtained from a young man in good health and CMV-seropositive. The sample taken for sequencing was PBMCs. The CDR3 protein is CASSPYVGRDNEKLFF. CDR3 DNA sequence: TGTGCCAGCAGCCCGTACGTGGGGCGGGATAATGAAAAACTGTTTTTT.